This is a list of T cell receptor beta chains from one sample in a study of vaccination and CD4 T cells after COVID-19. TCRdb passed the PCR reads through MiXCR, listing each CDR3 protein once. The sample yields about 20,000 distinct CDR3 sequences, 43% seen once. Their antigens are not known. The sequencing used CD4+ T cells from blood, cultured in vitro, collected after SARS-CoV-2 vaccination. The source of these receptors is a human donor who had recovered from COVID-19. Each CDR3 is given without its conserved first and last residue.

ASSSLADLAKNIQY | TRBV6-2/TRBV6-3
ASSPNRAGRRSTYEQY | TRBV27
ASSYALGAQNYGYT | TRBV6-5
ASGGMSSNQPQH | TRBV19
ASSPGTGTSYEQY | TRBV18
ASSQDYNEQF | TRBV18
ASSQSRITEAF | TRBV11-3
SAGGRRGGYNEQF | TRBV20-1
ASSVLGESQQAWF | TRBV7-9
ASSYSSVVAY | TRBV6-5
ASSIDLGQPQH | TRBV19
ASSPTGAHLSEQF | TRBV7-8
ASRGDRGTEAF | TRBV2
ASSLGRSYEQY | TRBV6-2/TRBV6-3
ASSAPLGQRHGYT | TRBV6-1
ASSIDGRGLGYT | TRBV19
ATSRGAGAEAF | TRBV15
ATSRGRVSYEQY | TRBV15
ASSGSGGNTEAF | TRBV10-2
AISESQGGTDTQY | TRBV10-3
ASSDSNQPQH | TRBV2
ASSRAGGDDYGYT | TRBV6-2/TRBV6-3
ASSSPGTGNYGYT | TRBV11-2
SATESSGRFTGEPF | TRBV20-1
ASSSVNQPQH | TRBV7-2
ATQQLGDTQY | TRBV24-1
ASSRGQGERTQY | TRBV19
ATSDTGQKSSYEQY | TRBV24-1
ASRKGFQETQY | TRBV28
SARVTGIPSFSGNTIY | TRBV20-1
SASRGLAGGPSGETQY | TRBV20-1
ASSLAATSQETQY | TRBV7-2
ASSYRIPGSSDSPLH | TRBV6-2/TRBV6-3
ASSYRAPGPSGGQEQY | TRBV6-2/TRBV6-3
ASSPDRAVQPQH | TRBV27
ASSLTSGGGTDTQY | TRBV11-2
ASSKISGTGFSNQPQH | TRBV27
ASREPWDGSSYNEQF | TRBV2
ASSQTAGNSPLH | TRBV11-3
ASSFDGGLEAF | TRBV11-2
SAHKTSGDTDTQY | TRBV20-1
ASSLARGGTDTQY | TRBV27
ASSYSGWGTEQF | TRBV6-5
ASSEGDSRELRGYT | TRBV6-1
ASDRDRNNYGYT | TRBV2
ASSLRPGGGANYGYT | TRBV7-2
SARDGGGNEKLF | TRBV20-1
ASSLRRGTYEQY | TRBV7-2
ASSYSLAGAASSYNEQF | TRBV6-2/TRBV6-3
ASSQETGGPSEQF | TRBV14
ASSYRLGTYEQY | TRBV6-5
ASSREPDYNEQF | TRBV6-1
ASSLAGAPYNEQF | TRBV28
ASSYGDGTEAF | TRBV6-2/TRBV6-3
ASSRVAGGRSGANVLT | TRBV19
ASSEFRAGYT | TRBV6-1
ATSRVWADTQY | TRBV15
ASSAGMGGRVTDTQY | TRBV19